This T cell receptor beta chain was profiled in a study of Ad26.COV2.S vaccination and SARS-CoV-2 variants (dated by TCRdb to 2020 to 2022). In terms of the full investigation: Vaccine-arm donors came from COV1001, a multicentre, randomized, double-blind, placebo-controlled phase I-IIa trial of Ad26.COV2.S in healthy adults. Investigators remained blinded to trial group allocation during experiments and outcome assessment. Ad26.COV2.S was administered intramuscularly at 5 x 10^10 or 1 x 10^11 viral particles, either as a single shot or as two shots given 56 days apart. A total of some 30 samples were included in the TCR-sequenced set, comprising around 19 Ad26.COV2.S vaccine recipients, 5 placebo recipients and 8 SARS-CoV-2 convalescent individuals. Sequencing of the TCRbeta repertoire served to evaluate the specificity and breadth of SARS-CoV-2-reactive T cell receptors following Ad26.COV2.S vaccination. Trial participants were randomized into five groups of five, in which low-dose or high-dose Ad26.COV2.S was given once or twice, or placebo was given on both occasions. What the study reported, not specific to this receptor: Spike-specific TCR breadth was higher in Ad26.COV2.S recipients than in placebo recipients (P = 0.0014). The study lacked the statistical power to compare responses across vaccine doses or regimens. The authors noted that total T cell responses may have been underestimated by the TCR breadth and depth analyses. Vaccine and placebo recipients had comparable non-spike TCR breadth, which fits with the vaccine containing only spike. After vaccination, spike-specific CD8+ and CD4+ T cell responses were reported to show substantial breadth.

Clipping removes 2 bases from V and 5 bases from J, with 5 as the unmatched junction base count. There are 14 amino acids in the CDR3, from cysteine to phenylalanine inclusive. The only DNA kept is the CDR3, 42 bases in frame from the first base. Taken from the germline V gene (reference sequence), the CDR1 and CDR2 loops are GTSNPN and SVGIG. Of note for this clone: No cognate antigen has been identified for it. Qualities for individual bases were not recorded, and no much larger clone is one base off.

The immunoSEQ Assay was the method used to sequence TCRbeta CDR3 regions. After extraction, genomic DNA underwent amplification by bias-controlled multiplex PCR, followed by high-throughput sequencing. In the source study's methods: Collapsing and filtering of sequences were performed to quantify the absolute abundance of each unique TCRbeta CDR3 region. T cell fraction was estimated by normalizing TCRbeta template counts to usable DNA, with usable DNA measured through amplification of reference genes found in all nucleated cells. Repertoire TCRs were annotated as SARS-CoV-2-specific when V gene, CDR3 amino acid sequence and J gene were exactly matched to a known reactive TCR set. The reference SARS-CoV-2 TCR set was obtained from MIRA and was filtered for enrichment in COVID-19-positive ImmuneCODE repertoires, whereby public or cross-reactive TCRs were removed. Based on the MIRA antigens, annotated TCRs were further analysed at the level of specific ORF or position within ORF. Breadth was defined as the number of annotated unique rearrangements divided by the total number of unique productive rearrangements, and depth was defined as the summed frequency of the annotated unique rearrangements. Group comparisons of TCR breadth used two-sided Wilcoxon rank-sum tests. This immuneACCESS table, as held by TCRdb, lists in-frame sequences with V and J called but not all clones. Of the missing ones, under half trace to an unresolved V gene in checked studies; the others have no known cause. V, J and clone size derive from that table, while D and trimming were established from the DNA sequence. Present in this sample are around 300,000 clones, about nine tenths of which were seen just once. Of the sample, 6.4% falls within the top ten clones.

The label giving this sample's treatment or condition can be read as: approximately 18 received Ad26.COV2.S at low or high dose, single or two shots; 5 received placebo; per-sample allocation not given. For vaccine and placebo recipients, repertoires were sequenced using samples collected on day 63 after the first injection. Between 29 July and 7 August 2020, Cohort 1b enrolled approximately 26 adults aged 18-55 years at one site in Boston, USA. As a vaccine, Ad26.COV2.S was a replication-incompetent adenovirus type 26 vector that expressed a prefusion-stabilized SARS-CoV-2 spike protein derived from the original Wuhan strain.

This clonotype was obtained from a person aged 18-60 years who received the Ad26.COV2.S COVID-19 vaccine or a placebo. The chain is made from TRBV30 and TRBJ2-1, with 8 bases matching TRBD2. The starting material was peripheral blood, obtained in a trial of Ad26.COV2.S vaccine versus placebo. The CDR3 protein sequence reads: CAWSMGLVDNEQFF. The DNA sequence follows: TGTGCCTGGAGTATGGGACTAGTAGACAATGAGCAGTTCTTC.